The 20 T cell receptor beta chains listed next were all sequenced from one sample in a study of blood T cells in healthy people across ages. A second PCR, run for roughly 7 to 12 cycles, used a sample-barcoded 5' primer plus a J-beta primer mix. TCRdb re-called the 5' RACE reads with MiXCR, one entry per CDR3 protein. The sample contains about 1.7 million distinct CDR3 sequences, roughly 27% of which appear only once. The sequenced sample was blood. These receptor sequences come from a woman aged 25 to 39 in good health.

Concerning this clonotype itself: A much larger clone is a single base away; this may be a read error. This sequence joins TRBV6-6 and TRBJ2-1, with 12 bases lining up with TRBD2. Germline CDR1 is MNHNY and CDR2 is SVGAGI (reference sequence). CDR3 size: 17 residues. The trim removed 6 bases at V and 6 bases at J, leaving 12 bases unmatched. The CDR3 DNA reads as TGTGCCAGCAGGGAGTCTAGCGGGAGGGGGGGAGGCAATGAGCAGTTCTTC. This translates into CASRESSGRGGGNEQFF.

This chain connects TRBV20-1 to TRBJ2-1, with 8 positions matching TRBD2. The CDR3 loop spans 15 amino acids. With 6 bases clipped from V and 2 bases from J, the junction kept 9 bases outside the gene matches. CDR1 is DFQATT, CDR2 SNEGSKA, per germline (reference sequence). The CDR3 sequence is CSALRGAGAYNEQFF. The CDR3, as DNA: TGCAGTGCCCTTAGGGGAGCGGGGGCCTACAATGAGCAGTTCTTC.

The chain joins TRBV7-7 to TRBJ2-7; tentatively, D is TRBD2 (7 bases). CDR1 is SSHAT, CDR2 FNYEAQ, per germline (reference sequence). Trimming stripped 5 bases from V and 2 bases from J, with 19 bases between. CDR3 length equals 16 residues. In DNA, the CDR3 is TGTGCCAGCAGCCCGTGGGGGGGGGACACTCCCTACGAGCAGTACTTC. It translates to CASSPWGGDTPYEQYF.

This clonotype was counted a few times. Just one base apart from a much larger clone, this may be a read error. The rearrangement links TRBV12-3 or TRBV12-4 to TRBJ2-7, with 8 bases aligning to TRBD2. V gave up 5 bases and J gave up 7 bases; unmatched junction bases: 13. The CDR3 spans 15 residues. The CDR3 DNA reads as TGTGCCAGCAGTATTAGCGGGGCTTCCTACAATGAGCAGTACTTC. Protein: CASSISGASYNEQYF.

The V and J genes are TRBV7-9 and TRBJ2-3, with 7 bases aligning to TRBD2. The CDR3 runs to 15 residues. Germline V gene sequence: CDR1 SEHNR, CDR2 FQNEAQ (reference sequence). V trimming: 4 bases; J trimming: 2 bases; junction bases outside the gene matches: 6. CDR3 sequence reads: CASSSQRDPTDTQYF. Here the CDR3 DNA reads TGTGCCAGCAGCTCCCAGCGGGACCCCACAGATACGCAGTATTTT.

This clonotype was seen at least ten times. This chain links TRBV5-4 with TRBJ2-7; 7 nucleotides agree with TRBD1. J lost 3 bases, V lost 1 base, and 7 bases had no gene match. Germline V gene sequence: CDR1 SGHNT, CDR2 YYREEE (reference sequence). This CDR3 is built from 15 residues. The CDR3 nucleotides are TGTGCCAGCAGCTTGTGGTCAGGGGGAAACTACGAGCAGTACTTC. Protein: CASSLWSGGNYEQYF.

This chain uses TRBV11-2 with TRBJ1-2, with D possibly being TRBD1 (6 bases). Germline V gene sequence: CDR1 SGHAT, CDR2 FQNNGV. CDR3 length equals 17 residues. Trimming took off 4 bases at V and 5 bases at J, with 23 bases between the two ends. CDR3 sequence reads: CASSSDGGGGYGYGYTF. In DNA form, the CDR3 reads TGTGCCAGCAGCTCCGACGGAGGGGGGGGCTATGGTTATGGCTACACCTTC.

This clonotype was seen at least ten times. This rearrangement joins TRBV4-1 to TRBJ2-4, with no clear D. This CDR3 contains 15 residues. V dropped 1 base and J dropped 5 bases, with 12 bases sitting between them. Germline-derived CDR1 and CDR2 are MGHRA and YSYEKL. CDR3 sequence reads: CASSQGVVGENIQYF. The CDR3 region has the DNA TGCGCCAGCAGCCAAGGGGTTGTAGGTGAAAACATTCAGTACTTC.

This clonotype has a handful of counts. A read error may account for a junction end that differs from germline. V and J are TRBV3-1 and TRBJ1-5, with D unclear. CDR1 LGHDT and CDR2 YNNKEL come from the germline V gene (reference sequence). This CDR3 has 13 residues. CDR3 coding DNA: TGTGCCGGCAGCCAAGGTAGGCATCAGCCCCAGCATTTT. Translated, it gives CAGSQGRHQPQHF.

This chain links TRBV5-1 with TRBJ2-1; 14 positions agree with TRBD2. The junction had 13 bases not matched to a gene; V was cut back by 5 bases and J by 3 bases. Germline CDR1 is SGHRS and CDR2 is YFSETQ. The CDR3 consists of 19 residues. The CDR3, as DNA: TGCGCCAGCAGTTCTACCGGGACTAGCGGGGGATTTAACTACAATGAGCAGTTCTTC. Translated, it gives CASSSTGTSGGFNYNEQFF. Full variable domain (outside the CDR3, taken from reference TRBV5-1 and TRBJ2-1): KAGVTQTPRYLIKTRGQQVTLSCSPISGHRSVSWYQQTPGQGLQFLFEYFSETQRNKGNFPGRFSGRQFSNSRSEMNVSTLELGDSALYLCASSSTGTSGGFNYNEQFFGPGTRLTVL.

This sequence joins TRBV5-5 and TRBJ2-7; D is ambiguous. The V gene lost 9 bases and the J gene lost 3 bases, with 19 bases spanning the gap. The CDR3 runs to 14 residues. Per germline, CDR1 SGHKS and CDR2 YYEKEE (reference sequence). CDR3 region: CATPRVGVDYEQYF. The CDR3 nucleotides are TGTGCCACTCCTCGGGTGGGTGTCGACTACGAGCAGTACTTC.

This clonotype was detected many times. The DNA of the CDR3 is TGTGCCAGCTCACCACTTTCTGATAATGAGCAGTTCTTC. Translation: CASSPLSDNEQFF. V gene TRBV18 combines with J gene TRBJ2-1; D remains ambiguous. V lost 1 base to trimming and J lost 7 bases, with 8 bases between them. Germline CDR1 is KGHSH and CDR2 is LQKENI. The CDR3 loop spans 13 amino acids.

V and J are TRBV5-1 and TRBJ1-5, with no clear D. Germline V gene data show CDR1 as SGHRS and CDR2 as YFSETQ. Trimming took off 0 bases at V and 3 bases at J, with 10 bases between the two ends. This CDR3 region has 15 residues. CDR3 in DNA: TGCGCCAGCAGCTTGGTACCAGAGAACAATCAGCCCCAGCATTTT. It specifies CASSLVPENNQPQHF.

About this clonotype: One end of the junction fails to match germline, which may point to a read error. This chain connects TRBV6-6 to TRBJ1-5, with 7 bases lining up with TRBD1. Germline values: CDR1 MNHNY, CDR2 SVGAGI (reference sequence). The CDR3 runs 13 residues. The CDR3 DNA reads as TGTGCCAGCAGCGGGACAGCTAATCAGCCCCAGCTTTTT. Its translation is CASSGTANQPQLF.

The chain combines TRBV6-6 with TRBJ2-3; 12 nucleotides match TRBD2. Germline V lookup: CDR1 MNHNY, CDR2 SVGAGI (reference sequence). This CDR3 is 17 amino acids long. Germline trimming cut 0 bases from V and 5 bases from J; bases unmatched to any gene: 6. CDR3 sequence: CASSYSGTSGLLDTQYF. For the CDR3, the DNA is TGTGCCAGCAGTTACTCGGGGACTAGCGGGTTATTAGATACGCAGTATTTT.

The CDR3 here is CASRPRAFGQYF. The CDR3 DNA sequence: TGTGCCAGCAGGCCTAGAGCCTTCGGGCAGTATTTT. The chain joins TRBV7-2 to TRBJ2-3, with D uncertain. The length of the CDR3 is 12 residues. V was shortened by 6 bases and J by 11 bases, with 15 bases between the two germline ends. Per germline, CDR1 SGHTA and CDR2 FQGNSA. The whole variable domain, remainder taken from reference TRBV7-2 and TRBJ2-3, is GAGVSQSPSNKVTEKGKDVELRCDPISGHTALYWYRQSLGQGLEFLIYFQGNSAPDKSGLPSDRFSAERTGGSVSTLTIQRTQQEDSAVYLCASRPRAFGQYFGPGTRLTVL.

The rearrangement uses TRBV18 and TRBJ2-3; 11 bases map to TRBD1. The CDR3 sequence is 14 residues long. Germline CDR1 is KGHSH and CDR2 is LQKENI. Trimming cost V 3 bases and J 7 bases; bases outside gene matches: 3. Here the CDR3 reads CASSPGQGAYTQYF. The CDR3 DNA reads TGTGCCAGCTCACCCGGACAGGGGGCATATACGCAGTATTTT.

V is TRBV29-1 and J is TRBJ2-5; the match to TRBD2 covers 7 bases. This CDR3 is built from 13 residues. Germline lookup yields CDR1 SQVTM and CDR2 ANQGSEA. The trim removed 5 bases at V and 5 bases at J, leaving 8 bases unmatched. This CDR3 reads CSVSGAEGETQYF. The CDR3 nucleotides read TGCAGCGTTAGCGGGGCCGAGGGTGAGACCCAGTACTTC.

This clonotype turned up a few times. The chain carries TRBV20-1 and TRBJ1-2; TRBD1 matches at 11 bases. Per germline, CDR1 DFQATT and CDR2 SNEGSKA (reference sequence). The CDR3 consists of 13 residues. The ends lost 3 bases at V and 8 bases at J; junction bases unmatched: 5. CDR3 DNA sequence: TGCAGTGCTAGCGTGGGGGACAGGGGGGGCTACACCTTC. Protein product: CSASVGDRGGYTF.

This clonotype was seen repeatedly, ten times or more. The gene calls are TRBV7-8 and TRBJ2-7, with a weak D call TRBD2 (5 bases). Germline V CDR1 and CDR2: SGHVS, FQNEAQ. Deletions cut 1 base from V and 2 bases from J, with 12 bases between. The CDR3 spans 15 residues. The CDR3 spells CASSLERSQAYEQYF. DNA of the CDR3: TGTGCCAGCAGCTTAGAGCGGTCCCAAGCCTACGAGCAGTACTTC.